This T cell receptor beta chain was sequenced for a study of CD8+ T cells in alopecia areata. Whole-study findings and limits: Mice showed TCR sharing more clearly than patients did, possibly owing to HLA.

This CDR3 comprises 13 residues. Trimming took 10 bases from V and 6 from J; bases not matched to a gene: 7. Looked up from germline, CDR1 is MNHNY and CDR2 is SVGAGI (reference sequence). As to this clone: Its antigen is not known.

Starting from PBMCs, sorting isolated CD4+ and CD8+ T cells. It was cDNA, reverse transcribed from extracted RNA, that served as the sequencing template. Profiled with immunoSEQ multiplex PCR; TCRdb holds only in-frame clones, not every one. The table records 130,000 or so clones, less than 50% of them present only once. This TCR was recovered from a human donor with alopecia areata. V is TRBV6-6 and J is TRBJ2-7; 12 bases agree with TRBD1. Sample: NKG2D-low CD8+ T cells sorted from blood. CDR3 residues: CATLGTGGGEQYF. The CDR3, as DNA: TGTGCCACCCTAGGGACAGGGGGCGGCGAGCAGTACTTC.